The T cell receptor beta chain described here comes from a study of blood T cells in healthy people across ages. Each donor gave 9.5 to 10 milliliters of peripheral blood. Comments on this clonotype: Its antigen is currently unknown.

Whole-study findings and limits: Diversity estimates from one million T cells were considered underestimates. There was a strong correlation between TCR beta diversity and naive T cell percentage. Per million T cells, TCR beta diversity dropped about linearly as age rose.

PCR was performed a second time for 7 to 11 cycles using a sample-barcoded 5' primer and a J-beta primer mix. TCRdb used MiXCR to reprocess the 5' RACE reads, holding one entry per CDR3 protein. The sample contains about 1.6 million distinct CDR3 sequences, around 36% of which appear only once. The V gene end was trimmed by 4 bases and the J gene end by 6 bases; junction bases not matched to a gene: 11. CDR1 is SGHRS, CDR2 YFSETQ, per germline. This CDR3 is built from 16 residues. Sequencing used blood. V gene TRBV5-1 combines with J gene TRBJ2-2, with 8 bases aligning to TRBD1. The TCR sequence derives from a woman aged 25 to 39 in good health. The CDR3 region is CASSLDRGAVPGELFF. In nucleotides, the CDR3 is TGCGCCAGCAGCCTAGACAGGGGTGCCGTCCCCGGGGAGCTGTTTTTT.